This T cell receptor (beta chain) is from a study of molecular identifiers for immune sequencing clone quantification. As CD8+CD4-CCR7+CD45RA+ cells, naive CD8 T cells were sorted. Each CDR3 protein is one row after TCRdb ran MiXCR on the PCR reads. Of a few hundred thousand distinct CDR3 sequences in the sample, over 20% were seen once. Germline V gene data show CDR1 as SGHNT and CDR2 as YENEEA. After removal of 0 bases from V and 4 bases from J, the junction contained 8 bases not matched to a gene. CDR3 length: 17 amino acids. There are a few counts of this clonotype. Its antigen is undetermined. General study results and limits: Barcode sharing among identical TCR molecules could make large clones appear smaller.

Sequencing was carried out using naive CD8+ T cells from blood, with Jurkat cell RNA spiked in. As to subset: FACS-sorted CD8+CD4-CCR7+CD45RA+ naive T cells. This clonotype was obtained from a human donor in good health. Some libraries in this study had Jurkat cell RNA spiked in. V is TRBV11-3 and J is TRBJ2-2; TRBD2 aligns across 7 bases. CDR3 in amino acids: CASSLEWGGSGTGELFF. CDR3 DNA sequence: TGTGCCAGCAGCTTAGAGTGGGGGGGGTCGGGCACCGGGGAGCTGTTTTTT.